What follows are 26 T cell receptor beta chains derived from one specimen sequenced in a study of cytomegalovirus exposure and HLA in healthy donors. Only in-frame clones appear in the TCRdb table, and some are missing; sequencing was by immunoSEQ multiplex PCR. The sample has 230,000 or so clones, 70% to 90% seen once. Sequencing was done on a sample of PBMCs. The receptors were sampled from a young woman in good health and CMV-seronegative.

CDR3 protein: CASSPNYRDRGHEQFF. Here the CDR3 DNA reads TGTGCCAGCAGTCCAAACTACCGGGACAGGGGGCATGAGCAGTTCTTC. This chain joins TRBV28 and TRBJ2-1; 12 bases are a match to TRBD1. CDR3 length: 16 residues. J was trimmed by 8 bases and V by 5 bases; bases with no gene match: 10. Germline-derived CDR1 and CDR2 are MDHEN and SYDVKM.

This chain links TRBV5-1 with TRBJ2-7, with D maybe TRBD2 (6 bases). The CDR3 length is 14 residues. Trimming took 4 bases from V and 4 from J, leaving 15 bases between them. The V gene's germline CDR1 is SGHRS and CDR2 YFSETQ. DNA of the CDR3: TGCGCCAGCAGCGTCGACGGGAGCCAATACGAGCAGTACTTC. Translating gives CASSVDGSQYEQYF.

This clone has more than one count but fewer than ten. The V gene is TRBV7-9, the J gene TRBJ2-2; tentative D call: TRBD2 (5 bases). Trimming pared 1 base from V and 6 bases from J, leaving 9 bases between. The germline CDR1 and CDR2 sequences are SEHNR and FQNEAQ (reference sequence). The CDR3 covers 14 residues. Here the CDR3 DNA reads TGTGCCAGCAGCTTAGAGGACTCGCCCGGGGAGCTGTTTTTT. Its translation: CASSLEDSPGELFF. The variable domain in full, completed from reference TRBV7-9 and TRBJ2-2, reads DTGVSQNPRHKITKRGQNVTFRCDPISEHNRLYWYRQTLGQGPEFLTYFQNEAQLEKSRLLSDRFSAERPKGSFSTLEIQRTEQGDSAMYLCASSLEDSPGELFFGEGSRLTVL.

V and J are TRBV5-4 and TRBJ2-7, with TRBD1 matching over 12 bases. Trimming cost V 4 bases and J 5 bases; bases outside gene matches: 7. The length of the CDR3 is 15 residues. In germline, CDR1 is SGHNT, CDR2 YYREEE (reference sequence). CDR3 in DNA: TGTGCCAGCAGCGCCCCGGGACAGGGGGCTCACGAGCAGTACTTC. This encodes CASSAPGQGAHEQYF.

There are a few counts of this clone. V usage is TRBV4-1 and J usage is TRBJ2-7, with D possibly matching TRBD2 (5 bases). Deletions cut 2 bases from V and 4 bases from J, with 18 bases between. CDR3 size: 16 residues. Germline CDR1 is MGHRA and CDR2 is YSYEKL. The CDR3 nucleotides are TGCGCCAGCAGCCAATACAATCGGGGTCACGGGTACGAGCAGTACTTC. It translates to CASSQYNRGHGYEQYF.

The chain links TRBV2 to TRBJ2-2; D not resolved. Germline CDR1 is SNHLY and CDR2 is FYNNEI. V gave up 4 bases and J gave up 0 bases, with 18 bases separating them. The CDR3 covers 18 residues. CDR3 in DNA: TGTGCCAGCAGTGGAAGCCTCGAAGTCGGTCCGAACACCGGGGAGCTGTTTTTT. Residues: CASSGSLEVGPNTGELFF.

The V call is TRBV5-4, the J call TRBJ1-2; unclear D gene. This CDR3 comprises 14 residues. Germline V gene sequence: CDR1 SGHNT, CDR2 YYREEE (reference sequence). Deletions cut 2 bases from V and 0 bases from J, with 8 bases between. The CDR3, as DNA: TGTGCCAGCAGCTTAAGAGATACTAACTATGGCTACACCTTC. Protein: CASSLRDTNYGYTF.

The chain links TRBV7-3 to TRBJ1-1; weak D call: TRBD1 (6 bases). V lost 5 bases to trimming and J lost 0 bases, with 16 bases between them. From germline, CDR1 is SGHTA and CDR2 FQGTGA. The CDR3 loop spans 16 amino acids. The CDR3 sequence: CASSPGGRWVNTEAFF. The CDR3 bases are TGTGCCAGCAGCCCCGGGGGGCGTTGGGTGAACACTGAAGCTTTCTTT. Full variable domain (outside the CDR3, taken from reference TRBV7-3 and TRBJ1-1): GAGVSQTPSNKVTEKGKYVELRCDPISGHTALYWYRQSLGQGPEFLIYFQGTGAADDSGLPNDRFFAVRPEGSVSTLKIQRTERGDSAVYLCASSPGGRWVNTEAFFGQGTRLTVV.

This CDR3 reads CASSERGKEYF. The CDR3 region has the DNA TGTGCCAGCAGCGAAAGGGGTAAGGAGTACTTC. V is TRBV9 and J is TRBJ2-7; TRBD1 is a possible D gene (5 bases). The V gene lost 3 bases and the J gene lost 11 bases, with 12 bases spanning the gap. Per germline, CDR1 SGDLS and CDR2 YYNGEE. The length of the CDR3 is 11 residues.

This clone has a handful of counts. This chain links TRBV19 with TRBJ1-1, with 8 bases identical to TRBD1. The CDR3 spans 14 residues. Trimming at V came to 5 bases and at J to 0 bases, leaving 2 bases not matched to a gene. Germline V gives CDR1 LNHDA, CDR2 SQIVND (reference sequence). The CDR3 is CASSRTGLNTEAFF. CDR3 nucleotides: TGTGCCAGTAGTCGGACAGGGTTGAACACTGAAGCTTTCTTT.

The J gene is TRBJ2-7, the V gene TRBV6-6; D possibly corresponds to TRBD2 (7 bases). The CDR3 has 15 residues. The V and J ends lost 4 bases and 1 base respectively, with 14 bases between them. The germline V gene has CDR1 MNHNY and CDR2 SVGAGI (reference sequence). CDR3 region: CASSSLRGGSYEQYF. In DNA form, the CDR3 reads TGTGCCAGCAGTTCCCTCAGGGGAGGGTCCTACGAGCAGTACTTC.

The chain employs TRBV11-3 and TRBJ2-2; 7 nucleotides match TRBD2. The J segment lost 9 bases and the V segment lost 2 bases, leaving 6 bases of the junction unmatched. Germline V lookup: CDR1 SGHNT, CDR2 YENEEA. The CDR3 covers 14 residues. DNA of the CDR3: TGTGCCAGCAGCTTAAGGGGAGGGTCACGGGAGCTGTTTTTT. This encodes CASSLRGGSRELFF.

The genes are TRBV29-1 and TRBJ2-1; 10 bases fit TRBD2. Germline V gene sequence: CDR1 SQVTM, CDR2 ANQGSEA. Trimming took 8 bases from V and 4 from J; bases not matched to a gene: 5. There are 13 residues in the CDR3. CDR3 sequence reads: CSPQLAGYNEQFF. CDR3 DNA: TGCAGCCCGCAACTAGCGGGATACAATGAGCAGTTCTTC.

The V gene is TRBV2, the J gene TRBJ2-3; D is possibly TRBD2 (6 bases). V gave up 6 bases and J gave up 2 bases, with 15 bases separating them. Germline loops: CDR1 SNHLY, CDR2 FYNNEI. The CDR3 is made up of 15 amino acids. The CDR3: CASREERVYTDTQYF. The DNA for the CDR3 is TGTGCCAGCAGGGAGGAGCGGGTATACACAGATACGCAGTATTTT. Full variable domain (remainder filled in from reference TRBV2 and TRBJ2-3): EPEVTQTPSHQVTQMGQEVILRCVPISNHLYFYWYRQILGQKVEFLVSFYNNEISEKSEIFDDQFSVERPDGSNFTLKIRSTKLEDSAMYFCASREERVYTDTQYFGPGTRLTVL.

This chain joins TRBV9 and TRBJ2-3; D is uncertain. The CDR3 runs 14 residues. The germline V and J ends were trimmed by 4 bases and 4 bases, with 13 bases remaining between them. The germline gives CDR1 SGDLS, CDR2 YYNGEE. The CDR3 bases are TGTGCCAGCAGCCCCTCGGCTAGTGCAGATACGCAGTATTTT. Translated: CASSPSASADTQYF.

The genes are TRBV4-2 and TRBJ2-1; the D is unclear. V was cut by 1 base and J by 3 bases, with 10 bases left in between. CDR1 and CDR2 (germline): LGHNA, YNFKEQ. The CDR3 loop spans 15 amino acids. CDR3: CASSQVAEYYNEQFF. The CDR3 nucleotides are TGTGCCAGCAGCCAAGTGGCGGAGTACTACAATGAGCAGTTCTTC.

This clone was recorded only once. The V call is TRBV5-1, the J call TRBJ1-1; 7 positions match TRBD1. The CDR3 contains 14 residues. Trimming removed 4 bases from V and 4 bases from J; junction bases left unmatched: 7. Germline values: CDR1 SGHRS, CDR2 YFSETQ. CDR3 loop: CASSHQGDSTEAFF. CDR3 DNA: TGCGCCAGCAGCCATCAGGGGGACAGCACTGAAGCTTTCTTT.

This chain connects TRBV30 to TRBJ2-7; D is perhaps TRBD1 (6 bases). The CDR3 is 14 amino acids. Germline lookup yields CDR1 GTSNPN and CDR2 SVGIG (reference sequence). Trimming removed 0 bases from V and 1 base from J, with 10 bases in between. The CDR3 loop reads CAWSVGGGSYEQYF. CDR3 nucleotide sequence: TGTGCCTGGAGTGTAGGGGGTGGATCCTACGAGCAGTACTTC.

This clone was counted a single time. The rearrangement joins TRBV2 to TRBJ1-3; D gene uncertain. CDR3 size: 17 residues. V lost 6 bases and J lost 0, with 18 bases in between. The germline V gene encodes CDR1 SNHLY and CDR2 FYNNEI. The CDR3 here is CASRPTPRRRSGNTIYF. The CDR3 bases are TGTGCCAGCAGGCCGACCCCGCGGCGGCGCTCTGGAAACACCATATATTTT.

The sample holds a few counts of this clone. V usage is TRBV7-3 and J usage is TRBJ1-2, with 8 bases identical to TRBD1. V dropped 5 bases and J dropped 8; count of bases not matched to a gene: 7. The CDR3 contains 13 residues. Germline V gene data show CDR1 as SGHTA and CDR2 as FQGTGA. DNA of the CDR3: TGTGCCAGCAGCCAGGACAGGGACGACGGCTACACCTTC. This encodes CASSQDRDDGYTF.

This sequence joins TRBV21-1 and TRBJ2-5; TRBD1, the table's D call, lacks a check against the DNA. TRBV21-1 is given as a pseudogene. The CDR3 is 16 amino acids. CDR3 residues: CASSKGESGTQETQYF. Written as DNA, the CDR3 is TGTGCCAGCAGCAAAGGGGAATCCGGGACACAAGAGACCCAGTACTTC.

In this sample, this clone turned up once. The rearrangement uses TRBV10-3 and TRBJ1-5; maybe TRBD1 (5 bases). Germline V CDR1 and CDR2: ENHRY, SYGVKD. This CDR3 has 16 residues. V was clipped by 4 bases and J by 4 bases, with 17 bases between them. DNA for the CDR3: TGTGCCATCAGTGCGGATGTTGGTGGGGCGAATCAGCCCCAGCATTTT. Amino acids: CAISADVGGANQPQHF.

This clone was seen only once. The chain joins TRBV27 to TRBJ2-1; a weak D match, TRBD2 (6 bases). V was trimmed by 5 bases and J by 0 bases, leaving 17 bases between them. Germline CDR1 is MNHEY and CDR2 is SMNVEV (reference sequence). This CDR3 comprises 17 residues. CDR3 sequence reads: CASSQSWAGSSYNEQFF. The CDR3 coding sequence is TGTGCCAGCAGTCAGTCGTGGGCGGGAAGCTCCTACAATGAGCAGTTCTTC.

The chain employs TRBV13 and TRBJ2-7; the match to TRBD2 covers 8 bases. Losses at the gene ends were 3 bases for V and 3 bases for J; bases not matched to a gene: 19. The germline gives CDR1 PRHDT, CDR2 FYEKMQ (reference sequence). The CDR3 spans 19 residues. The CDR3 DNA is TGTGCCAGCAGCTTGGGGCTAGCGGGCGGACAGCGAAGGAACTACGAGCAGTACTTC. This codes for CASSLGLAGGQRRNYEQYF.

The chain has TRBV28 and TRBJ2-5, with D perhaps TRBD2 (6 bases). Germline CDR1 is MDHEN and CDR2 is SYDVKM. CDR3 length: 16 amino acids. Trimming pared 5 bases from V and 1 base from J, leaving 17 bases between. CDR3 bases: TGTGCCAGCAGTGTTTCTAGCGTTTACTTCCAAGAGACCCAGTACTTC. Its translation: CASSVSSVYFQETQYF.

The gene calls are TRBV19 and TRBJ2-1; 7 nucleotides match TRBD2. V shed 1 base, J shed 1 base, and the junction held 7 bases outside the gene matches. This CDR3 comprises 17 residues. Germline V gene lookup returns CDR1 LNHDA and CDR2 SQIVND (reference sequence). The CDR3 region is CASSIVSGGSSYNEQFF. DNA for the CDR3: TGTGCCAGTAGTATAGTATCTGGCGGGAGTTCCTACAATGAGCAGTTCTTC.